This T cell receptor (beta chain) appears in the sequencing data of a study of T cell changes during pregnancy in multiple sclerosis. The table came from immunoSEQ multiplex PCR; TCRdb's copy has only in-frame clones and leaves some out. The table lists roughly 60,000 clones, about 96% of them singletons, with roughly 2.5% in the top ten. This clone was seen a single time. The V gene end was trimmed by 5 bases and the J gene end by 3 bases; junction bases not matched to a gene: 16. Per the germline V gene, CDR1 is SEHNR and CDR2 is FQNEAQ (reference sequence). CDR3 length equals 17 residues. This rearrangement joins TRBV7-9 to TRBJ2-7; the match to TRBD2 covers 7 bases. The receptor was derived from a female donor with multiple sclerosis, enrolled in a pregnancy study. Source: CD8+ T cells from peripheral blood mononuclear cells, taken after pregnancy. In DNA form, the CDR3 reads TGTGCCAGCAGCCCATCAGGGAGTAGCGGGCCACTCTACGAGCAGTACTTC. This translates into CASSPSGSSGPLYEQYF.